The rows below give T cell receptor beta chains drawn from one sample of a study of T cell responses to AZD1222 COVID-19 vaccine. Produced via immunoSEQ multiplex PCR; TCRdb's table is partial and in-frame only. Among approximately 120,000 clones, 90% to 95% were seen once, and the ten largest hold around 7%. This sample comprised peripheral blood, obtained on day 0 of AZD1222 vaccination. These receptors came from an adult in good health. The CDR3 runs from the conserved cysteine through the conserved F or W.

v_call: TRBV19; j_call: TRBJ2-1; cdr3_aa: CASSIGTSGGRNEQFF
v_call: TRBV18; j_call: TRBJ2-7; cdr3_aa: CASSPPPGGYEQYF
v_call: TRBV4-2; j_call: TRBJ1-2; cdr3_aa: CASSQDHRGNNYGYTF
v_call: TRBV9; j_call: TRBJ2-5; cdr3_aa: CASSDNRGGETQYF
v_call: TRBV7-9; j_call: TRBJ2-5; cdr3_aa: CASGWGETQYF
v_call: TRBV7-9; j_call: TRBJ1-2; cdr3_aa: CASSLTVAYGYTF
v_call: TRBV7-2; j_call: TRBJ1-2; cdr3_aa: CASSRGTGDGYTF
v_call: TRBV4-1; j_call: TRBJ2-3; cdr3_aa: CASSQDRELLTDTQYF
v_call: TRBV3-1/TRBV3-2; j_call: TRBJ1-1; cdr3_aa: CASSQVRGGAEAFF
v_call: TRBV15; j_call: TRBJ1-4; cdr3_aa: CATSKGQGAANEKLFF
v_call: TRBV5-4; j_call: TRBJ2-7; cdr3_aa: CASSLMGRATSYEQYF
v_call: TRBV7-8; j_call: TRBJ1-5; cdr3_aa: CASSLAGPRTNQPQHF
v_call: TRBV11-2; j_call: TRBJ1-1; cdr3_aa: CASSSMGAGRNTEAFF
v_call: TRBV2; j_call: TRBJ1-1; cdr3_aa: CASSLGVRGTEAFF
v_call: TRBV6-2/TRBV6-3; j_call: TRBJ1-1; cdr3_aa: CASSRQGAGSEAFF
v_call: TRBV6-6; j_call: TRBJ1-1; cdr3_aa: CASSHQGRGAEAFF
v_call: TRBV5-6; j_call: TRBJ1-5; cdr3_aa: CASSSAGRGLNQPQHF
v_call: TRBV4-2; j_call: TRBJ1-5; cdr3_aa: CASSQDWGSQPQHF
v_call: TRBV7-9; j_call: TRBJ2-1; cdr3_aa: CASSVTSGAYNEQFF
v_call: TRBV3-1/TRBV3-2; j_call: TRBJ2-3; cdr3_aa: CASSLNIRGNPADTQYF
v_call: TRBV6-2/TRBV6-3; j_call: TRBJ1-5; cdr3_aa: CASSPGHLSNQPQHF
v_call: TRBV2; j_call: TRBJ1-2; cdr3_aa: CASSPTGDGYTF
v_call: TRBV6-5; j_call: TRBJ1-1; cdr3_aa: CASSIRGGNTEAFF
v_call: TRBV5-4; j_call: TRBJ2-3; cdr3_aa: CASSLAAGGMTDTQYF
v_call: TRBV5-1; j_call: TRBJ1-5; cdr3_aa: CASSQSTGQPQHF
v_call: TRBV4-2; j_call: TRBJ2-7; cdr3_aa: CASSQGGGISSYEQYF
v_call: TRBV6-5; j_call: TRBJ2-7; cdr3_aa: CASSYSLAGVRYEQYF
v_call: TRBV4-2; j_call: TRBJ2-1; cdr3_aa: CASRRSTSGSTDEQFF
v_call: TRBV5-4; j_call: TRBJ1-1; cdr3_aa: CASSFGAGAHLNTEAFF
v_call: TRBV24-1; j_call: TRBJ2-3; cdr3_aa: CATSGGQSDSTDTQYF
v_call: TRBV18; j_call: TRBJ1-2; cdr3_aa: CASSPGGRYGYTF
v_call: TRBV11-3; j_call: TRBJ2-1; cdr3_aa: CASSLALAGPTGQFF
v_call: TRBV2; j_call: TRBJ2-1; cdr3_aa: CASPPDDEQFF
v_call: TRBV7-3; j_call: TRBJ1-2; cdr3_aa: CASSSQPGTSSGYTF
v_call: TRBV6-5; j_call: TRBJ1-1; cdr3_aa: CASRWTVNMNTEAFF